These 5 T cell receptor beta chains were sequenced from one sample in a study of cytomegalovirus exposure and HLA in healthy donors. This table comes from immunoSEQ multiplex PCR, and its TCRdb copy is limited to in-frame clones, with some not included. Found here are under 130,000 clones, about 88% of them singletons; the top ten hold around 4.1%. The specimen was PBMCs. The receptors come from a woman aged 18 to 35 in good health and CMV-seropositive.

The chain's CDR3 is CSADSSYEQYF. For the CDR3, the DNA is TGCAGTGCAGACAGCTCCTACGAGCAGTACTTC. The V call is TRBV20-1, the J call TRBJ2-7, with a weak D call TRBD1 (5 bases). V was pared by 6 bases and J by 0 bases, with 6 bases between. CDR1 DFQATT and CDR2 SNEGSKA come from the germline V gene (reference sequence). The length of the CDR3 is 11 residues.

This chain's CDR3 is CASRRLLSSYNSPLHF. CDR3 nucleotide sequence: TGTGCCAGCAGACGGTTGCTAAGCTCCTATAATTCACCCCTCCACTTT. The chain couples TRBV6-8 to TRBJ1-6; D not certain. From germline, CDR1 is MNHGY and CDR2 SAAAGT. Trimming shortened V by 6 bases and J by 0 bases, and 12 bases separated the two germline ends. This CDR3 comprises 16 residues.

The chain uses TRBV11-1 and TRBJ2-7, with TRBD1 matching 8 bases. Germline CDR1 and CDR2: SGHAT and FQDESV (reference sequence). CDR3 length: 13 residues. V lost 5 bases and J lost 6; bases outside the gene matches: 6. CDR3 protein: CASSPRTGSEQYF. CDR3 nucleotide sequence: TGTGCCAGCAGCCCCCGGACAGGGAGCGAGCAGTACTTC.

The chain carries TRBV4-1 and TRBJ2-1, with 7 bases fitting TRBD2. The CDR3 is made up of 13 amino acids. The trim removed 4 bases at V and 3 bases at J, leaving 0 bases unmatched. Per the germline V gene, CDR1 is MGHRA and CDR2 is YSYEKL. CDR3 DNA: TGCGCCAGCAGCCGGACTAGCTACAATGAGCAGTTCTTC. Translating it yields CASSRTSYNEQFF.

This chain connects TRBV20-1 to TRBJ2-3; D gene unclear. The V end lost 4 bases, the J end lost 6 bases, and 8 bases lay between the germline ends. Per the germline V gene, CDR1 is DFQATT and CDR2 is SNEGSKA (reference sequence). The length of the CDR3 is 11 residues. CDR3 in DNA: TGCAGTGCTATCCCTAGTGATACGCAGTATTTT. This sequence encodes CSAIPSDTQYF.